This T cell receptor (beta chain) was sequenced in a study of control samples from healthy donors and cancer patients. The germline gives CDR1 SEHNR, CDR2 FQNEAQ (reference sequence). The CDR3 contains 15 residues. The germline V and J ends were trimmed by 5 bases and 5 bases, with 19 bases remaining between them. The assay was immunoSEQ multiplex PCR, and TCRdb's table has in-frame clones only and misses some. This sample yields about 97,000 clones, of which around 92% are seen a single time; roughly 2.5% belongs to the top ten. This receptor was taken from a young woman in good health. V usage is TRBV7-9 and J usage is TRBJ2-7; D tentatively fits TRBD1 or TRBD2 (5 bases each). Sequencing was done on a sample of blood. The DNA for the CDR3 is TGTGCCAGCAGCCCCTACGTGGGACCAGCCCACGAGCAGTACTTC. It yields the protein CASSPYVGPAHEQYF.